Presented here are 16 T cell receptor beta chains from one specimen sequenced in a study of control samples from healthy donors and cancer patients. Only in-frame clones appear in the TCRdb table, and some are missing; sequencing was by immunoSEQ multiplex PCR. This table has tens of thousands of clones, around 90% appearing once. Sequences were obtained from PBMCs. The receptor source for this set is a woman in her 50s with colorectal cancer.

The chain couples TRBV13 to TRBJ1-3; D is undetermined. The V gene's germline CDR1 is PRHDT and CDR2 FYEKMQ (reference sequence). V was cut by 8 bases and J by 3 bases, with 8 bases left in between. This CDR3 contains 12 residues. CDR3 nucleotide sequence: TGTGCCAGCGGGATATATGGAAACACCATATATTTT. This codes for CASGIYGNTIYF.

This clone occurred once. V gene TRBV2 combines with J gene TRBJ1-3; D might be TRBD1 (5 bases). This CDR3 region has 14 residues. Trimming removed 10 bases from V and 0 bases from J, with 13 bases in between. Germline lookup yields CDR1 SNHLY and CDR2 FYNNEI. CDR3 coding DNA: TGTGCCACCCGACAGTTTATCTCTGGAAACACCATATATTTT. This encodes CATRQFISGNTIYF.

CDR3 DNA sequence: TGTGCCAGCATCGGGGTCTGGCAGAGCACCGGGGAGCTGTTTTTT. Its translation: CASIGVWQSTGELFF. The chain couples TRBV2 to TRBJ2-2; the D gene is possibly TRBD2 (5 bases). Germline assignment: CDR1 SNHLY and CDR2 FYNNEI. V shed 7 bases and J shed 4 bases, with 16 bases lying between them. This CDR3 has 15 amino acids.

V is TRBV7-8 and J is TRBJ1-4, with a weak D call TRBD1 (5 bases). CDR1 SGHVS and CDR2 FQNEAQ come from the germline V gene. The CDR3 length is 15 residues. Trimming stripped 0 bases from V and 8 bases from J, with 13 bases between. The CDR3 DNA reads as TGTGCCAGCAGCTTAGCGGAGGGGAGAAAGGAAAAACTGTTTTTT. Translated, it gives CASSLAEGRKEKLFF.

V is TRBV3-1 (or the pseudogene TRBV3-2) and J is TRBJ1-4, with D uncertain. The CDR3 has 12 residues. Germline CDR1 LGHDT, CDR2 YNNKEL (reference sequence). Trimming stripped 0 bases from V and 13 bases from J, with 9 bases between. The CDR3 spells CASSQDFGVLFF. In nucleotides, the CDR3 is TGTGCCAGCAGCCAAGATTTTGGGGTACTGTTTTTT.

The chain couples TRBV7-2 to TRBJ2-3, with D possibly being TRBD2 (6 bases). V lost 3 bases to trimming and J lost 6 bases, with 19 bases between them. Germline CDR1 is SGHTA and CDR2 is FQGNSA. This CDR3 has 16 amino acids. Written as DNA, the CDR3 is TGTGCCAGCAGCTTTCAGCCAGGGATTGGAGGGGATACGCAGTATTTT. It yields the protein CASSFQPGIGGDTQYF.

The chain recombines TRBV7-8 with TRBJ1-2; D might be TRBD1 (5 bases). Trimming cost V 3 bases and J 3 bases, with 8 bases left between them. Germline V gene lookup returns CDR1 SGHVS and CDR2 FQNEAQ. The CDR3 loop spans 13 amino acids. The CDR3, as DNA: TGTGCCAGCAGCTTGGGGCTTGACTATGGCTACACCTTC. It translates to CASSLGLDYGYTF.

The chain couples TRBV21-1 to TRBJ2-3; no check of the table's D call, TRBD1, against the DNA was made. TRBV21-1 is labeled a pseudogene. The CDR3 is 15 amino acids. This CDR3 reads CASSKAYQGTDTQYF. CDR3 sequence (DNA): TGTGCCAGCAGCAAAGCATACCAGGGGACAGATACGCAGTATTTT.

The chain is built from TRBV10-3 and TRBJ1-2, with 7 positions matching TRBD1. V shed 0 bases and J 5 bases; nucleotides not matched to a gene: 3. The germline gives CDR1 ENHRY, CDR2 SYGVKD. This CDR3 is 14 amino acids long. Here the CDR3 reads CAISESTGIYGYTF. The CDR3 coding sequence is TGTGCCATCAGTGAGTCGACAGGGATTTATGGCTACACCTTC.

This chain connects TRBV6-6 to TRBJ2-6, with 7 bases lining up with TRBD1. Trimming at V came to 7 bases and at J to 8 bases, leaving 8 bases not matched to a gene. The germline CDR1 and CDR2 sequences are MNHNY and SVGAGI (reference sequence). The CDR3 sequence is 14 residues long. The DNA of the CDR3 is TGTGCCAGCACCCCCGCGACAGGGTCCAACGTCCTGACTTTC. This encodes CASTPATGSNVLTF.

J is TRBJ2-1 and V is TRBV6-5; D perhaps matches TRBD1 (6 bases). The CDR3 runs to 16 residues. Trimming took 7 bases from V and 6 from J, leaving 22 bases between them. The germline gives CDR1 MNHEY, CDR2 SVGAGI. CDR3 sequence: CASTYSRGNPSNEQFF. CDR3 in DNA: TGTGCCAGCACCTACTCCAGGGGCAATCCCAGCAATGAGCAGTTCTTC.

The chain is built from TRBV5-1 and TRBJ2-2; possible D gene TRBD1, 6 bases. Germline V gives CDR1 SGHRS, CDR2 YFSETQ. Trimming cost V 3 bases and J 3 bases, with 15 bases left between them. This CDR3 contains 16 residues. The CDR3 nucleotides read TGCGCCAGCAGCTCATACAGGGAAGGGGACACCGGGGAGCTGTTTTTT. Protein sequence: CASSSYREGDTGELFF.

This sequence joins TRBV10-3 and TRBJ2-5, with TRBD1 as a possible D gene (5 bases). There are 14 residues in the CDR3. Deletions cut 0 bases from V and 0 bases from J, with 5 bases between. The germline CDR1 and CDR2 sequences are ENHRY and SYGVKD. The CDR3 is CAISESGHQETQYF. DNA for the CDR3: TGTGCCATCAGTGAGTCGGGGCACCAAGAGACCCAGTACTTC.

This clone was observed once. V and J are TRBV4-3 and TRBJ1-1; TRBD1 matches 9 bases. The CDR3 is 16 residues long. J lost 5 bases, V lost 3 bases, and 10 bases had no gene match. Germline assignment: CDR1 LGHNA and CDR2 YSLEER. The CDR3 DNA sequence: TGCGCCAGCAGCCATGTGGGACAGGGAGAGGGGACTGAAGCTTTCTTT. Translating it yields CASSHVGQGEGTEAFF.

J is TRBJ1-5 and V is TRBV6-2 or TRBV6-3, with a tentative D call TRBD1 (6 bases). Trimming left V 5 bases short and J 0 bases short, with 11 bases between. The CDR3 spans 15 residues. Germline V CDR1 and CDR2: MNHEY, SVGEGT. The DNA for the CDR3 is TGTGCCAGCAGTGAGGACAGAATTAGCAATCAGCCCCAGCATTTT. The encoded protein is CASSEDRISNQPQHF.

The rearrangement links TRBV5-1 to TRBJ1-6; the match to TRBD1 covers 7 bases. J lost 6 bases, V lost 7 bases, and 4 bases had no gene match. Germline V lookup: CDR1 SGHRS, CDR2 YFSETQ. The CDR3 is 13 amino acids. The CDR3 DNA follows: TGCGCCAGCGCCGGGACAGTTAATTCACCCCTCCACTTT. It is translated as CASAGTVNSPLHF. The complete variable domain, with remaining parts taken from reference TRBV5-1 and TRBJ1-6, reads KAGVTQTPRYLIKTRGQQVTLSCSPISGHRSVSWYQQTPGQGLQFLFEYFSETQRNKGNFPGRFSGRQFSNSRSEMNVSTLELGDSALYLCASAGTVNSPLHFGNGTRLTVT.